Listed below are T cell receptor beta chains from one sample, sequenced in a study of cytomegalovirus exposure and HLA in healthy donors. Generated by immunoSEQ multiplex PCR, the TCRdb table keeps only in-frame clones and is missing some. Of tens of thousands of clones in the sample, approximately 80% were seen once. Sequences were obtained from PBMCs. These receptors came from a man aged 30 to 39 in good health and CMV-seronegative. The CDR3 runs from the conserved cysteine through the conserved F or W. The D gene is left open where the match is weak. Clone size is not always given. Where it is, it says once, few, many or a class for expanded clones.

clone_size: -; v_call: TRBV21-1; j_call: TRBJ2-1; d_call: -; cdr3_aa: CASSKSSSDREIKEGNEQFF; cdr3_nt: TGTGCCAGCAGCAAAAGTTCCTCGGACAGGGAAATAAAAGAAGGTAATGAGCAGTTCTTC
clone_size: -; v_call: TRBV7-2; j_call: TRBJ2-7; d_call: -; cdr3_aa: CASSLPSYEQYF; cdr3_nt: TGTGCCAGCAGCTTACCTTCCTACGAGCAGTACTTC
clone_size: -; v_call: TRBV5-6; j_call: TRBJ1-2; d_call: TRBD1; cdr3_aa: CASSADRGPLCAF; cdr3_nt: TGTGCCAGCAGCGCGGACAGGGGCCCCCTATGCGCCTTC
clone_size: -; v_call: TRBV7-9; j_call: TRBJ2-6; d_call: TRBD1; cdr3_aa: CSSSLGTGMSSGANVLTF; cdr3_nt: TGTTCCAGCAGCTTAGGGACAGGGATGAGCTCTGGGGCCAACGTCCTGACTTTC
clone_size: -; v_call: TRBV7-9; j_call: TRBJ2-1; d_call: TRBD2; cdr3_aa: CASSLGGLAYNEQFF; cdr3_nt: TGTGCCAGCAGTCTGGGGGGACTAGCGTACAATGAGCAGTTCTTC
clone_size: once; v_call: TRBV11-3; j_call: TRBJ2-5; d_call: TRBD2; cdr3_aa: CASSLGEGTQYF; cdr3_nt: TGTGCCAGCAGCTTAGGGGAGGGGACCCAGTACTTC
clone_size: -; v_call: TRBV6-6; j_call: TRBJ2-3; d_call: TRBD2; cdr3_aa: CATEREGPDTQYF; cdr3_nt: TGTGCCACTGAGCGGGAGGGCCCAGATACGCAGTATTTT
clone_size: -; v_call: TRBV18; j_call: TRBJ2-3; d_call: -; cdr3_aa: CASSRGTTDTQYF; cdr3_nt: TGTGCCAGCTCCCGAGGAACCACAGATACGCAGTATTTT
clone_size: -; v_call: TRBV7-2; j_call: TRBJ1-1; d_call: -; cdr3_aa: CASSQLHGEAFF; cdr3_nt: TGTGCCAGCAGCCAACTACACGGAGAAGCTTTCTTT
clone_size: -; v_call: TRBV5-1; j_call: TRBJ1-6; d_call: -; cdr3_aa: CASSLLGQGNSPLHF; cdr3_nt: TGCGCCAGCAGCTTGTTAGGTCAGGGGAATTCACCCCTCCACTTT
clone_size: once; v_call: TRBV27; j_call: TRBJ2-1; d_call: TRBD1; cdr3_aa: CASSLPDRGNEQFF; cdr3_nt: TGTGCCAGCAGTTTACCGGACAGGGGCAATGAGCAGTTCTTC
clone_size: -; v_call: TRBV9; j_call: TRBJ2-7; d_call: TRBD1; cdr3_aa: CASSAGQGPYEQYF; cdr3_nt: TGTGCCAGCAGCGCGGGACAGGGGCCCTACGAGCAGTACTTC
clone_size: -; v_call: TRBV4-3; j_call: TRBJ2-7; d_call: TRBD1; cdr3_aa: CASSQLTGGTYEQYF; cdr3_nt: TGCGCCAGCAGCCAACTGACAGGGGGGACCTACGAGCAGTACTTC
clone_size: -; v_call: TRBV29-1; j_call: TRBJ2-7; d_call: TRBD2; cdr3_aa: CSVEGREPYEQYF; cdr3_nt: TGCAGCGTTGAGGGGCGGGAGCCCTACGAGCAGTACTTC
clone_size: -; v_call: TRBV9; j_call: TRBJ2-2; d_call: -; cdr3_aa: CASGGTANTGELFF; cdr3_nt: TGTGCCAGCGGGGGGACAGCTAACACCGGGGAGCTGTTTTTT
clone_size: once; v_call: TRBV5-1; j_call: TRBJ2-5; d_call: TRBD1; cdr3_aa: CASSLTGVLETQYF; cdr3_nt: TGCGCCAGCAGCTTGACAGGGGTTCTCGAGACCCAGTACTTC
clone_size: -; v_call: TRBV7-6; j_call: TRBJ2-7; d_call: TRBD1; cdr3_aa: CASSLSPGQNYEQYF; cdr3_nt: TGTGCCAGCAGCCTGTCCCCGGGACAGAACTACGAGCAGTACTTC
clone_size: -; v_call: TRBV4-1; j_call: TRBJ1-2; d_call: -; cdr3_aa: CASSLQGSGRLDYTF; cdr3_nt: TGCGCCAGCAGCCTCCAAGGGTCAGGGAGGTTGGACTACACCTTC
clone_size: -; v_call: TRBV7-9; j_call: TRBJ2-1; d_call: TRBD1; cdr3_aa: CASSLGQGAQQFF; cdr3_nt: TGTGCCAGCAGCCTGGGACAGGGTGCCCAGCAGTTCTTC
clone_size: -; v_call: TRBV4-3; j_call: TRBJ2-1; d_call: TRBD2; cdr3_aa: CASSQVGLAENEQFF; cdr3_nt: TGCGCCAGCAGCCAAGTGGGACTAGCGGAGAATGAGCAGTTCTTC
clone_size: -; v_call: TRBV18; j_call: TRBJ2-5; d_call: -; cdr3_aa: CASSSGLQETQYF; cdr3_nt: TGTGCCAGCTCATCGGGACTTCAAGAGACCCAGTACTTC
clone_size: few; v_call: TRBV4-3; j_call: TRBJ1-5; d_call: TRBD1; cdr3_aa: CASSLDRVNQPQHF; cdr3_nt: TGCGCCAGCAGCCTGGACAGGGTCAATCAGCCCCAGCATTTT
clone_size: -; v_call: TRBV4-3; j_call: TRBJ2-1; d_call: TRBD2; cdr3_aa: CASSQDPSGEPYNEQFF; cdr3_nt: TGCGCCAGCAGCCAAGATCCCAGCGGGGAACCCTACAATGAGCAGTTCTTC
clone_size: -; v_call: TRBV5-1; j_call: TRBJ2-5; d_call: -; cdr3_aa: CASSLVARGEETQYF; cdr3_nt: TGCGCCAGCAGTCTGGTGGCCAGGGGAGAAGAGACCCAGTACTTC
clone_size: -; v_call: TRBV7-6; j_call: TRBJ2-3; d_call: TRBD2; cdr3_aa: CASSWAGLAGGPEDTQYF; cdr3_nt: TGTGCCAGCAGCTGGGCGGGACTAGCGGGGGGGCCGGAAGATACGCAGTATTTT
clone_size: -; v_call: TRBV10-3; j_call: TRBJ2-1; d_call: TRBD2; cdr3_aa: CAISDVASGRNEQFF; cdr3_nt: TGTGCCATCAGCGACGTGGCTAGCGGGAGGAATGAGCAGTTCTTC
clone_size: -; v_call: TRBV5-8; j_call: TRBJ2-7; d_call: TRBD1; cdr3_aa: CASSSRDRRSYEQYF; cdr3_nt: TGTGCCAGCAGCTCCCGGGACAGGAGATCCTACGAGCAGTACTTC
clone_size: -; v_call: TRBV18; j_call: TRBJ2-7; d_call: TRBD1; cdr3_aa: CASSQRRDRVGTYEQYF; cdr3_nt: TGTGCCAGCTCACAACGCCGGGACAGGGTAGGGACCTACGAGCAGTACTTC
clone_size: -; v_call: TRBV5-5; j_call: TRBJ1-2; d_call: -; cdr3_aa: CASSLVGSGGYGYTF; cdr3_nt: TGTGCCAGCAGCTTGGTGGGGTCGGGGGGATATGGCTACACCTTC
clone_size: -; v_call: TRBV5-4; j_call: TRBJ2-1; d_call: -; cdr3_aa: CASSLGLGDEQFF; cdr3_nt: TGTGCCAGCAGCTTGGGACTTGGTGATGAGCAGTTCTTC
clone_size: -; v_call: TRBV13; j_call: TRBJ2-7; d_call: -; cdr3_aa: CASSLSLQGGKQYF; cdr3_nt: TGTGCCAGCAGCCTTAGCCTGCAGGGGGGTAAGCAGTACTTC
clone_size: -; v_call: TRBV7-9; j_call: TRBJ2-3; d_call: TRBD2; cdr3_aa: CASSLLAGGEGTDTQYF; cdr3_nt: TGTGCCAGCAGCTTACTAGCGGGGGGAGAGGGGACAGATACGCAGTATTTT
clone_size: -; v_call: TRBV7-8; j_call: TRBJ1-1; d_call: -; cdr3_aa: CASSLLRGRLTEAFF; cdr3_nt: TGTGCCAGCAGCTTACTTAGGGGTCGGCTCACTGAAGCTTTCTTT
clone_size: -; v_call: TRBV30; j_call: TRBJ1-2; d_call: TRBD1; cdr3_aa: CACDGTGGFGYGYTF; cdr3_nt: TGTGCCTGTGACGGGACAGGGGGCTTCGGCTATGGCTACACCTTC
clone_size: many; v_call: TRBV2; j_call: TRBJ2-7; d_call: -; cdr3_aa: CASSEGGREQYF; cdr3_nt: TGTGCCAGCAGTGAAGGCGGTCGAGAGCAGTACTTC
clone_size: few; v_call: TRBV7-2; j_call: TRBJ1-1; d_call: -; cdr3_aa: CASSSSDRPMNTEAFF; cdr3_nt: TGTGCCAGCAGCTCCTCAGACAGGCCGATGAACACTGAAGCTTTCTTT